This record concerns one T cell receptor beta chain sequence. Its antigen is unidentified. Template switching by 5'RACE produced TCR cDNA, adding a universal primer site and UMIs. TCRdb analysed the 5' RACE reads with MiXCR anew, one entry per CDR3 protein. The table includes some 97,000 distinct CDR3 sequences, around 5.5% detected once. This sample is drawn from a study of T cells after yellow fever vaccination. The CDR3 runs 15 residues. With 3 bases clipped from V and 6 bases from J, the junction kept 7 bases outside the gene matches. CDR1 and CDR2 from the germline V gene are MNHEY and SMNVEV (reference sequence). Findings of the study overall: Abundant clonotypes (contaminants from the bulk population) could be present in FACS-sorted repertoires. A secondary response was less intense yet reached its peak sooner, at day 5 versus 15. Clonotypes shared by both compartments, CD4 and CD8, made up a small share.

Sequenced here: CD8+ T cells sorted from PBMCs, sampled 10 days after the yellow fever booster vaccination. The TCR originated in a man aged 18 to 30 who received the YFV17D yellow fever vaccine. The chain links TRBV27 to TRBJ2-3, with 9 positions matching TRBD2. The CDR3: CASSLRRGGEDTQYF. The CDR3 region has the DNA TGTGCCAGCAGTTTGCGGCGGGGGGGCGAGGATACGCAGTATTTT.